This record covers a single T cell receptor beta chain. This clone was seen a few times. The antigen it binds to is not known. Base qualities are not provided; no much larger clone lies one nucleotide away. This sample was included in a study of beta chain features in type 1 diabetes (dated by TCRdb to 2016 to 2018). Context from the whole study: No differences in mean age, gender distribution, total cell number or subset yield were found between patients and healthy donors. Naive and central memory subsets were obtained from all 30 or so donors, but regulatory and stem cell-like memory subsets were isolated from only 8 patients and 8 healthy donors. The study compared the TCRB repertoires of sorted circulating CD4+ T cell subsets in recently diagnosed type 1 diabetes patients with those in matched healthy donors. A total of approximately 100,000,000 sorted cells were examined across all samples, and the number of cells per subset was strongly correlated with RNA yield.

The CDR3 contains 14 residues, cysteine and phenylalanine counted. Only the CDR3 region is kept as DNA, spanning 42 bases read in frame from base 1. The germline V gene gives CDR1 as SQVTM and CDR2 as ANQGSEA. Deletion took 4 bases off V and 4 bases off J, with a span of 16 bases between the germline ends. From each donor, a single peripheral blood sample of about 120 mL on average was drawn into heparinised tubes. A BD FACSAria II and a panel including CD45RO, CCR7, CD25, CD127, CD95 and CD27 were used to sort naive, central memory, regulatory and stem cell-like memory CD4+ T cells. Purity was above 95% for every sorted population. PBMCs were isolated immediately by Lymphoprep density gradient centrifugation and stained directly without culture. Samples were stained and sorted in pairs, with one healthy donor and one patient per experiment, so that batch effects were minimized. Broad study findings and their caveats: Only small numbers of individuals were included in the HLA sub-analyses, which left unresolved whether HLA type had any influence on TCRB rearrangement. Shorter templates might have been favored by PCR, but patient and control samples were amplified and corrected together, so both groups would have been affected equally by any skew. Because cDNA was sequenced instead of genomic DNA, highly expressing activated cells could be over-represented, though the groups showed no difference in activation or CD3 levels. Patients with type 1 diabetes made fewer insertions and deleted more nucleotides at VDJ recombination sites, implying thymic rearrangement abnormalities. A moderate but significant shortening of TCRB CDR3 length was observed in type 1 diabetes patients in all four CD4+ subsets. Naive, central memory and regulatory TCRB repertoires appeared to be more similar among patients than among healthy donors.

The entire amount of isolated RNA was reverse transcribed using the High Capacity cDNA Reverse Transcription Kit, so the sequenced TCRB transcripts were expressed ones. Deep immunoSEQ sequencing was performed on naive, central memory and regulatory T cell samples, with an average of around 3.4 million total reads per sample. After sorted cells were lysed in RLT buffer, RNA was extracted with DNase-treated RNeasy Micro or Mini kits, with the choice depending on cell number. Each cell subset was processed on its own to prevent cross-contamination, while patient and healthy donor samples were processed together. Using the immunoSEQ multiplex PCR, TCRB sequences were amplified from cDNA into 87-bp fragments spanning the CDR3 region. Sequencing of the amplicons was done on the Illumina HiSeq platform. In the original analysis: PCR bias was computationally corrected using synthetic template baselines, reads within Hamming distance 2 were collapsed, and singletons that could not be merged were discarded. Reads were aligned against IMGT to assign V, D and J genes, CDR3 length and insertions or deletions at six rearrangement sites. Clonotype counts were normalized to sorted cell number within each subset before computing true diversity and Gini coefficients with the tcR R package. The overlap coefficient, calculated on TCRB nucleotide sequences, was used to measure repertoire sharing. Out-of-frame TCRB sequences from naive cells were analyzed as a proxy for the pre-selection repertoire. The immuneACCESS repertoire file appears here via TCRdb, limited to in-frame rearrangements. These files lack a portion of the clones; in checked studies, under half of the deficit traces to unresolved V genes, and the cause of the others is not known. That table gives V, J and clone size, and the DNA gave D and trimming. This sample has 200,000 to 300,000 clones in its table, and around 68% of those were observed once. The ten top clones hold around 0.05% of the sample.

This receptor was obtained from a man aged 25 to 40 in good health. The chain joins TRBV29-1 to TRBJ2-5; TRBD2 could be the D gene, as 6 bases match. Sequenced sample: naive CD4+ T cells from blood. The cell subset or site tag for this specimen amounts to: true naive CD4+ T cells. The sequence in DNA is TGCAGCGTTGTTGGCGGGGTGAAGAGAGAGACCCAGTACTTC. It specifies CSVVGGVKRETQYF.